The present T cell receptor (beta chain) was sequenced within a study of CD8 T cells in ankylosing spondylitis. CDR3 length: 12 amino acids. Germline V gene lookup returns CDR1 PRHDT and CDR2 FYEKMQ (reference sequence). Trimming cost V 4 bases and J 6 bases, with 7 bases left between them. Whole-study results and caveats: From matched ankylosing spondylitis synovial fluid, disease-linked clones were reportedly recovered at significantly enriched levels. In the blood and synovial fluid of reactive arthritis, some motif variants had been previously reported. Seemingly characteristic of ankylosing spondylitis blood was a TCR beta motif consisting of about 8 highly homologous variants.

TCRdb re-derived calls from the 5' RACE reads in MiXCR, one entry per CDR3 protein. The data contain about 510,000 distinct CDR3 sequences, over 4% of them seen just once; the ten biggest clones take up approximately 3.5%. Points on this clonotype: No antigen is known for it.

This clonotype originated in a male donor with ankylosing spondylitis. The sequenced sample consisted of blood, either unsorted or a sorted T cell fraction (not recorded which). This chain joins TRBV13 and TRBJ2-1, with unresolved D. In nucleotides, the CDR3 is TGTGCCAGCAGCTCCGGAACCAATGAGCAGTTCTTC. Translation gives CASSSGTNEQFF.